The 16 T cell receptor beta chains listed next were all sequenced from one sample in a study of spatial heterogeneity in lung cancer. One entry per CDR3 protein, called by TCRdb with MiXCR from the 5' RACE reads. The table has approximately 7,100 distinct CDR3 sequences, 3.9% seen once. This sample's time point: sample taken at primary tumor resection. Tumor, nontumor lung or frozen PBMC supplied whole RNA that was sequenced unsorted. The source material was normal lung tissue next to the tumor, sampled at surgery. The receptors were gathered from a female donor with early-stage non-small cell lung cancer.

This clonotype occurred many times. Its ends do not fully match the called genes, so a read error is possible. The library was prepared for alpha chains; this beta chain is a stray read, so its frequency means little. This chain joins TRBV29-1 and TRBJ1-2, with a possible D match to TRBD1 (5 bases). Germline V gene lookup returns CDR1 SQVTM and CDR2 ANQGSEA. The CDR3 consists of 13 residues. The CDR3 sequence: CSVEAGGSYGYTF. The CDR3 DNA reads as TGCAGCGTGGAAGCCGGGGGTTCCTATGGCTACACCTTC.

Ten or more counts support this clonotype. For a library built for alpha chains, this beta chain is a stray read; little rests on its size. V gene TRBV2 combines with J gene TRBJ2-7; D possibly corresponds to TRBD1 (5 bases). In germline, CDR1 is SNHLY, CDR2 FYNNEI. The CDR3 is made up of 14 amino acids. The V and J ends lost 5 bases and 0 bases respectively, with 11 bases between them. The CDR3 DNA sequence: TGTGCCAGCAGTTACAGGAAGAGCTCCTACGAGCAGTACTTC. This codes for CASSYRKSSYEQYF.

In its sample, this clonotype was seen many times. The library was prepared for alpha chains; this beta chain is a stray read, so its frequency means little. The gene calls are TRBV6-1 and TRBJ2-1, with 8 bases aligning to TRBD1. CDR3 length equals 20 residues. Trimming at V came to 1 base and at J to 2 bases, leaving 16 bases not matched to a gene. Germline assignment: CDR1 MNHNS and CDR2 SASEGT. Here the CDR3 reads CASSEGVGQGAVAAYNEQFF. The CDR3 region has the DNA TGTGCCAGCAGTGAAGGTGTAGGGCAGGGGGCGGTTGCGGCCTACAATGAGCAGTTCTTC.

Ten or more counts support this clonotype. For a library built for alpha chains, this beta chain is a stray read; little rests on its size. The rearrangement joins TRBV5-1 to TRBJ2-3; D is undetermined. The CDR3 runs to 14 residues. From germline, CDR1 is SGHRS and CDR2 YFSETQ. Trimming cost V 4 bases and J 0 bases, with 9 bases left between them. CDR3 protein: CASSVPASTDTQYF. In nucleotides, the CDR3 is TGCGCCAGCAGCGTGCCAGCTAGCACAGATACGCAGTATTTT. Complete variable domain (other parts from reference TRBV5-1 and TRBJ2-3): KAGVTQTPRYLIKTRGQQVTLSCSPISGHRSVSWYQQTPGQGLQFLFEYFSETQRNKGNFPGRFSGRQFSNSRSEMNVSTLELGDSALYLCASSVPASTDTQYFGPGTRLTVL.

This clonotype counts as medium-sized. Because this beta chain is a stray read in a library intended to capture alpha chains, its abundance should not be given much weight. CDR3 protein: CASSLEDSRTGDTQYF. The CDR3 bases are TGTGCCAGCAGCTTGGAGGACAGCCGAACCGGCGATACGCAGTATTTT. The V call is TRBV11-2, the J call TRBJ2-3, with D perhaps matching TRBD1 (6 bases). Trimming removed 3 bases at V and 6 bases at J, with 19 bases between. This CDR3 contains 16 residues. CDR1 is SGHAT and CDR2 is FQNNGV in the germline V gene.

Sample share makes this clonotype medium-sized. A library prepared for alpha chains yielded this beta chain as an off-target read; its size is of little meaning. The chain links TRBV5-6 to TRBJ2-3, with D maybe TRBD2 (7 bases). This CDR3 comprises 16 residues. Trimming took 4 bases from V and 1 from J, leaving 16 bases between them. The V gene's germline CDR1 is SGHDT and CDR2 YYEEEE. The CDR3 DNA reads TGTGCCAGCAGCCGAGAAGGGGGGGCCGGCACAGATACGCAGTATTTT. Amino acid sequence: CASSREGGAGTDTQYF.

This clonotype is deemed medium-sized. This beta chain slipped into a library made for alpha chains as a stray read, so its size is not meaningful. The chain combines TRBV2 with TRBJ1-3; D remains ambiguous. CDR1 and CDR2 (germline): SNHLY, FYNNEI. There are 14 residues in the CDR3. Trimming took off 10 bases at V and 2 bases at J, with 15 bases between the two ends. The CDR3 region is CATKEGSPGNTIYF. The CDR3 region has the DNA TGTGCCACCAAAGAAGGGTCACCTGGAAACACCATATATTTT. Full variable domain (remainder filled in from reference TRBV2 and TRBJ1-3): EPEVTQTPSHQVTQMGQEVILRCVPISNHLYFYWYRQILGQKVEFLVSFYNNEISEKSEIFDDQFSVERPDGSNFTLKIRSTKLEDSAMYFCATKEGSPGNTIYFGEGSWLTVV.

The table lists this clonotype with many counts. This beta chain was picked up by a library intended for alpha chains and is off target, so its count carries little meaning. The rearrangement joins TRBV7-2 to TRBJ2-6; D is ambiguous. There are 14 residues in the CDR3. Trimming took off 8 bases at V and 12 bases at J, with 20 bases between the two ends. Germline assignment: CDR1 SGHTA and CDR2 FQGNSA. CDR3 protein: CASGRSAVSTVLTF. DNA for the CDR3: TGTGCCAGCGGCCGCTCGGCGGTGTCTACCGTCCTGACTTTC.

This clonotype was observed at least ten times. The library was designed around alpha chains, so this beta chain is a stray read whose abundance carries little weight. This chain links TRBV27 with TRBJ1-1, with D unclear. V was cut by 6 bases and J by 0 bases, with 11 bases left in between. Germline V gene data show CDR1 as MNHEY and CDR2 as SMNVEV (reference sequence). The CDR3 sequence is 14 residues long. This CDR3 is CASSLTVMNTEAFF. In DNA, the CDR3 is TGTGCCAGCAGCTTAACAGTCATGAACACTGAAGCTTTCTTT.

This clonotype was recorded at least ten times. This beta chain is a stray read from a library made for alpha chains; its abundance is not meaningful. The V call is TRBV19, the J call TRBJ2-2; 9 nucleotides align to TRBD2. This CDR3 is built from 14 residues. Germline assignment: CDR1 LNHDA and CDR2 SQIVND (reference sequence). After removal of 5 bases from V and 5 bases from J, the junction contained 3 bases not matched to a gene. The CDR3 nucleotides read TGTGCCAGTAGTCCGCTAGCGGGGACCGGGGAGCTGTTTTTT. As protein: CASSPLAGTGELFF.

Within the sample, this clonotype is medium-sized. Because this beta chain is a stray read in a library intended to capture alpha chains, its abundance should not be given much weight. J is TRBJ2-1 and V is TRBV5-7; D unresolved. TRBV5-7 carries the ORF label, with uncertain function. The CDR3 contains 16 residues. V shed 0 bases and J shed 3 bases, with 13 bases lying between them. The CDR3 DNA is TGTGCCAGCAGCTTGGACTGCCTAGAACTCTACAATGAGCAGTTCTTC. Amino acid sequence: CASSLDCLELYNEQFF.

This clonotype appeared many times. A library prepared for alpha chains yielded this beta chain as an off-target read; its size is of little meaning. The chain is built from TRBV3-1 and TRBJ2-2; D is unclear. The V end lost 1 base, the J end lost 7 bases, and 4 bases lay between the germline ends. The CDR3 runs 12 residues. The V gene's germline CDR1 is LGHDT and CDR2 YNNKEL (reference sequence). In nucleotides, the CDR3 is TGTGCCAGCAGCCAAGGCTTCGGGGAGCTGTTTTTT. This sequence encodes CASSQGFGELFF.

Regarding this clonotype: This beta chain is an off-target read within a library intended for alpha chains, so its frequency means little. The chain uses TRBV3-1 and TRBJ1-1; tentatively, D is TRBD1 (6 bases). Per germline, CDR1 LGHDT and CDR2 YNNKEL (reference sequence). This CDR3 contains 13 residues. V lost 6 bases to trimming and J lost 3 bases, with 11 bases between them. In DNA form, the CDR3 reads TGTGCCAGCAGTGAAACAGGGTACACTGAAGCTTTCTTT. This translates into CASSETGYTEAFF.

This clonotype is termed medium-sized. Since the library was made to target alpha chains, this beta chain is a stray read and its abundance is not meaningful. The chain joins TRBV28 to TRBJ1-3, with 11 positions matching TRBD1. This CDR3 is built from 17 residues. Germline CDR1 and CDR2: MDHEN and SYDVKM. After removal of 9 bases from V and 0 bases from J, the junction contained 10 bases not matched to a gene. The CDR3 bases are TGTGCCAGAGGACAGGGGGCTCCGCCAAGCTCTGGAAACACCATATATTTT. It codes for CARGQGAPPSSGNTIYF.

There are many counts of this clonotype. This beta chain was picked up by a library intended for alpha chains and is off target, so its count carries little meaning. CDR3 sequence reads: CASSLDSQQGGYTF. The CDR3 nucleotides read TGCGCCAGCAGCTTGGACAGCCAGCAGGGGGGCTACACCTTC. The chain uses TRBV5-1 and TRBJ1-2, with D perhaps TRBD1 (6 bases). Trimming took 0 bases from V and 8 from J, leaving 14 bases between them. This CDR3 has 14 residues. Germline V gives CDR1 SGHRS, CDR2 YFSETQ.

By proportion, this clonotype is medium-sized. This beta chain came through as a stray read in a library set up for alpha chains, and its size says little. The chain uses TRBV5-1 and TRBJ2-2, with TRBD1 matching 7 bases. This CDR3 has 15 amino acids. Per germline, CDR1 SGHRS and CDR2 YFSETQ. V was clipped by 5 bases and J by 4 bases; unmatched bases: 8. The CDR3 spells CASRVGTVGTGELFF. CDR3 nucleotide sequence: TGCGCCAGCAGGGTCGGGACAGTCGGCACCGGGGAGCTGTTTTTT. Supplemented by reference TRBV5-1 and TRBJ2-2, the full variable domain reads KAGVTQTPRYLIKTRGQQVTLSCSPISGHRSVSWYQQTPGQGLQFLFEYFSETQRNKGNFPGRFSGRQFSNSRSEMNVSTLELGDSALYLCASRVGTVGTGELFFGEGSRLTVL.